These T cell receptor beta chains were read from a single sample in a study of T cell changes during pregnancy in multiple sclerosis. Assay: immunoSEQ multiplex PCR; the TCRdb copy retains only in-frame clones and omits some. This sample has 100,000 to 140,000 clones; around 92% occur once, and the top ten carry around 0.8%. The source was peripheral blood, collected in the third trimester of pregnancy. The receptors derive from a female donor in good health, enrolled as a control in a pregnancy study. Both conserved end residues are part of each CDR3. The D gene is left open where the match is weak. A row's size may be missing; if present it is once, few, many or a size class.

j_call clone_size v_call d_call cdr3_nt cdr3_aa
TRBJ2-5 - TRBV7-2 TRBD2 TGTGCCAGCAGCTTAGTATGGACTAGGATTGCGGAGACCCAGTACTTC CASSLVWTRIAETQYF
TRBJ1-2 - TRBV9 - TGTGCCAGCAGCCCCCAGACAGTAACTAACTATGGCTACACCTTC CASSPQTVTNYGYTF
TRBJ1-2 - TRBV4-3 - TGCGCCAGCAGCCAAGGGTTCGGGGTGGGGGGCTACACCTTC CASSQGFGVGGYTF
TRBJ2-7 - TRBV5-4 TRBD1 TGTGCCAGCAGTCAGGACAGGGACCCGGGGGAGCAGTACTTC CASSQDRDPGEQYF
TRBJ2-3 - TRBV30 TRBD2 TGTGCCTGGAGCGGGGGGACCGGCACAGATACGCAGTATTTT CAWSGGTGTDTQYF
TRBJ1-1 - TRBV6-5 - TGTGCCAGCAGTTACGCCGTCAGGGCGAACACTGAAGCTTTCTTT CASSYAVRANTEAFF
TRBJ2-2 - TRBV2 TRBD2 TGTGCCAGCATCCACTCTAGCGGGGACACCGGGGAGCTGTTTTTT CASIHSSGDTGELFF
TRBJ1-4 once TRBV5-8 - TGTGCCAGCAGCTTGGACTTTGGGGACACCCCAACTAATGAAAAACTGTTTTTT CASSLDFGDTPTNEKLFF
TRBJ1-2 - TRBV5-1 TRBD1 TGCGCGTCAGGGACAGCCCCTGAGGTAAACTATGGCTACACCTTC CASGTAPEVNYGYTF
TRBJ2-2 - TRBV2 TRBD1 TGTGCCAGCAGGCGGGACAGGACGACCGGGGAGCTGTTTTTT CASRRDRTTGELFF
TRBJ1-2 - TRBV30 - TGTGCCTGGAGACCAGGGATGCACTCTGGCTACACCTTC CAWRPGMHSGYTF
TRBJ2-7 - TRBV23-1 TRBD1 TGCGCCAGCAGTCCCACCCCCCCGGGACAGGAATCCTACGAGCAGTACTTC CASSPTPPGQESYEQYF
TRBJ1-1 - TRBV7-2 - TGTGCCAGCAGCTTACAAGCAAACACTGAAGCTTTCTTT CASSLQANTEAFF
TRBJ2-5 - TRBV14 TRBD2 TGTGCCAGCAGCCAAGGGACTAGCGGGGCTGAGACCCAGTACTTC CASSQGTSGAETQYF
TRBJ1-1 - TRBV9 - TGTGCCAGCAGCCTCAGGGGAGGGGCGAACCCTGAAGCTTTCTTT CASSLRGGANPEAFF
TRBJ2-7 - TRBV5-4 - TGTGCCAGCAGCCGAGGCCTAGATCTAACCGACGAGCAGTACTTC CASSRGLDLTDEQYF
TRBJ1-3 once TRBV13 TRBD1 TGTGCCAGCAGCTTAAGGGGGCCTGGAAACACCATATATTTT CASSLRGPGNTIYF
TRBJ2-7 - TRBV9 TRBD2 TGTGCCAGCAGCGTAGACAGCGGGGGGCGAACCTACGAGCAGTACTTC CASSVDSGGRTYEQYF
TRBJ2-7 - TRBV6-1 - TGTGCCAGCAGTTGGGACAACTCCTACGAGCAGTACTTC CASSWDNSYEQYF
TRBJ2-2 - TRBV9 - TGTGCCAGCAGCTCTCGCCCGGGTATCGTTAACACCGGGGAGCTGTTTTTT CASSSRPGIVNTGELFF
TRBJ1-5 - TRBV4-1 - TGCGCCAGCAGCCAGGGGGAAGGGGACATCGGTCAGCCCCAGCATTTT CASSQGEGDIGQPQHF
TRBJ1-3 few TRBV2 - TGTGCCAGCAGACTCGACAGTAGTGGGGGAAACACCATATATTTT CASRLDSSGGNTIYF
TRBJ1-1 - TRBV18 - TGTGCCAGCTCACCATCGGGGGGAATTGGGACTGAAGCTTTCTTT CASSPSGGIGTEAFF
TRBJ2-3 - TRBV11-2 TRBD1 TGTGCCAGCAGCTTGTGGGACAGGTTAACCTCTAGCACAGATACGCAGTATTTT CASSLWDRLTSSTDTQYF
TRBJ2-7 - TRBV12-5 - TGTGCTAGTGGTTTGGTACCTTTGGCGGGGGCCTTTTACGAGCAGTACTTC CASGLVPLAGAFYEQYF
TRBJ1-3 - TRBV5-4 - TGTGCCAGCAGCTTCAGGGGAAGAGGTTCTGGAAACACCATATATTTT CASSFRGRGSGNTIYF
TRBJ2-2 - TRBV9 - TGTGCCAGCAGCGTAGAAGGGGCCAGAGGCGGGGAGCTGTTTTTT CASSVEGARGGELFF
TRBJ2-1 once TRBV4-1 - TGCGCCAGCAGCCAAGATCCCTTCACAGATGAGCAGTTCTTC CASSQDPFTDEQFF
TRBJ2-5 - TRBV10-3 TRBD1 TGTGCCATCAGTGGGTCCCTGGGACAGGTCCAAGAGACCCAGTACTTC CAISGSLGQVQETQYF
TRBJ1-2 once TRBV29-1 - TGCAGCGTTGAAGATTACCAGGGCAGCCATGGCTACACCTTC CSVEDYQGSHGYTF
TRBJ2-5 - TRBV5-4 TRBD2 TGTGCCAGCAGCTTGGTAGCGGGGGGCCTCGGAGAGACCCAGTACTTC CASSLVAGGLGETQYF
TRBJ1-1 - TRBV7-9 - TGTGCCAGCAGCGGAGGAGTGGACACTGAAGCTTTCTTT CASSGGVDTEAFF